The 12 T cell receptor beta chains below come from one sample, sequenced in a study of T cell responses to AZD1222 COVID-19 vaccine. The assay was immunoSEQ multiplex PCR, and TCRdb's table has in-frame clones only and misses some. The data hold roughly 77,000 clones, with roughly nine tenths observed a single time. Specimen: peripheral blood, collected 28 days after the second AZD1222 dose. All receptors come from an adult who received the AZD1222 COVID-19 vaccine.

This clone was found a few times. The CDR3 nucleotides read TGCAGCGCCGGAGCGCTCCCTTCACGCACCTTC. Translating it yields CSAGALPSRTF. The genes are TRBV29-1 and TRBJ1-2, with D unclear. Germline loops: CDR1 SQVTM, CDR2 ANQGSEA. The CDR3 sequence is 11 residues long. V gave up 7 bases and J gave up 13 bases, with 19 bases separating them.

The chain employs TRBV5-8 and TRBJ1-5; TRBD1 matches at 7 bases. CDR1 is SGHTS, CDR2 YDEGEE, per germline. With V trimmed by 5 bases and J by 10 bases, 9 bases remained unmatched. This CDR3 has 13 amino acids. CDR3 DNA: TGTGCCAGCAGGCCGGGACAGTCCTCTCCCCAGCATTTT. Translating gives CASRPGQSSPQHF. The full variable domain, its missing parts supplied by reference TRBV5-8 and TRBJ1-5, is EAGVTQSPTHLIKTRGQQATLRCSPISGHTSVYWYQQALGLGLQFLLWYDEGEERNRGNFPPRFSGRQFPNYSSELNVNALELEDSALYLCASRPGQSSPQHFGDGTRLSIL.

The rearrangement links TRBV9 to TRBJ2-2; TRBD2 aligns across 7 bases. CDR1 and CDR2 from the germline V gene are SGDLS and YYNGEE. This CDR3 contains 16 residues. V shed 0 bases and J 4 bases; nucleotides not matched to a gene: 6. The CDR3 nucleotides read TGTGCCAGCAGCGTAGTGGCGGGAGTAAGCACCGGGGAGCTGTTTTTT. Protein product: CASSVVAGVSTGELFF.

The genes are TRBV24-1 and TRBJ2-1; 7 bases align to TRBD2. Germline V gene data show CDR1 as KGHDR and CDR2 as SFDVKD. The CDR3 is 15 residues long. V shed 4 bases and J 0 bases; nucleotides not matched to a gene: 2. The DNA of the CDR3 is TGTGCCACCAGTGACAGCGGGAACTCCTACAATGAGCAGTTCTTC. It codes for CATSDSGNSYNEQFF.

The V call is TRBV4-1, the J call TRBJ2-3; 10 nucleotides agree with TRBD2. V lost 6 bases, J lost 0 bases, and 24 bases stayed unmatched. This CDR3 has 22 residues. CDR1 MGHRA and CDR2 YSYEKL come from the germline V gene. The CDR3 is CASRWGRGRIAGGLSSTDTQYF. The DNA of the CDR3 is TGCGCCAGCAGGTGGGGGAGAGGACGGATAGCGGGGGGCCTCTCTAGCACAGATACGCAGTATTTT.

In DNA, the CDR3 is TGCAGCGTGGAGGACTCGAGGCAATCCACAGATACGCAGTATTTT. Its protein is CSVEDSRQSTDTQYF. The chain uses TRBV29-1 and TRBJ2-3; maybe TRBD2 (5 bases). Per germline, CDR1 SQVTM and CDR2 ANQGSEA. V lost 6 bases and J lost 2, with 18 bases in between. The CDR3 runs to 15 residues.

This chain connects TRBV12-3 or TRBV12-4 to TRBJ1-1; D unclear. The V and J ends lost 2 bases and 7 bases respectively, with 8 bases between them. This CDR3 has 12 residues. The CDR3 loop is CASSLKGLEAFF. CDR3 sequence (DNA): TGTGCCAGCAGTTTAAAAGGACTTGAAGCTTTCTTT.

V is TRBV5-1 and J is TRBJ2-1; 10 bases map to TRBD2. From germline, CDR1 is SGHRS and CDR2 YFSETQ. J was trimmed by 5 bases and V by 4 bases; bases with no gene match: 9. This CDR3 region has 16 residues. The CDR3 sequence: CASSGGTSALHNEQFF. The CDR3 DNA reads TGCGCCAGCAGCGGGGGGACTAGCGCGCTACACAATGAGCAGTTCTTC. The full variable domain, with the rest looked up from reference TRBV5-1 and TRBJ2-1, is KAGVTQTPRYLIKTRGQQVTLSCSPISGHRSVSWYQQTPGQGLQFLFEYFSETQRNKGNFPGRFSGRQFSNSRSEMNVSTLELGDSALYLCASSGGTSALHNEQFFGPGTRLTVL.

The rearrangement uses TRBV29-1 and TRBJ2-3; D is unclear. From germline, CDR1 is SQVTM and CDR2 ANQGSEA. This CDR3 spans 14 amino acids. Trimming shortened V by 4 bases and J by 0 bases, and 11 bases separated the two germline ends. CDR3 loop: CSVAKGTSTDTQYF. The CDR3 DNA sequence: TGCAGCGTTGCGAAGGGAACTAGCACAGATACGCAGTATTTT.

The rearrangement joins TRBV7-8 to TRBJ1-2; D gene ambiguous. The V and J ends lost 1 base and 6 bases respectively, with 12 bases between them. The V gene's germline CDR1 is SGHVS and CDR2 FQNEAQ. The CDR3 has 14 amino acids. The CDR3 sequence: CASSLVSGVDGYTF. The CDR3 coding sequence is TGTGCCAGCAGCTTAGTGTCGGGAGTAGATGGCTACACCTTC.

The V gene is TRBV30, the J gene TRBJ1-5, with D hard to call. This CDR3 has 13 amino acids. The germline V and J ends were trimmed by 1 base and 0 bases, with 4 bases remaining between them. Per germline, CDR1 GTSNPN and CDR2 SVGIG (reference sequence). The CDR3 DNA follows: TGTGCCTGGAGTGGGGGTAGCAATCAGCCCCAGCATTTT. Its translation: CAWSGGSNQPQHF.

The rearrangement uses TRBV7-3 and TRBJ1-2; D is unclear. Trimming removed 4 bases from V and 6 bases from J, with 21 bases in between. Germline lookup yields CDR1 SGHTA and CDR2 FQGTGA. The CDR3 loop spans 16 amino acids. The CDR3 region is CASSSHPRSGNHGYTF. The DNA for the CDR3 is TGTGCCAGCAGCTCACACCCAAGGTCTGGGAATCATGGCTACACCTTC. Drawing the rest from reference TRBV7-3 and TRBJ1-2, the complete variable domain is GAGVSQTPSNKVTEKGKYVELRCDPISGHTALYWYRQSLGQGPEFLIYFQGTGAADDSGLPNDRFFAVRPEGSVSTLKIQRTERGDSAVYLCASSSHPRSGNHGYTFGSGTRLTVV.